Listed below are T cell receptor beta chains from one sample, sequenced in a study of CD8 T cells in ankylosing spondylitis. TCRdb reprocessed the 5' RACE reads with MiXCR, giving one entry per CDR3 protein. The data show some 140,000 distinct CDR3 sequences, more than 9.5% seen once. What was sequenced was blood, either unsorted or a sorted T cell fraction (not recorded which). Receptor source: a female donor with ankylosing spondylitis or in good health (not recorded which). Each CDR3 is given with its conserved first and last residue. The D gene is left open where the match is weak. Only part of the rows carry a size: once, few, many, or a class if the clone is expanded.

J	length	size	D	V	CDR3	DNA
TRBJ1-2	19	many	TRBD1	TRBV11-2	CATRPYHHEGTGTNYGYTF	TGTGCCACCCGCCCATACCATCATGAGGGGACAGGGACCAACTATGGCTACACCTTC
TRBJ1-2	14	few	TRBD1	TRBV30	CAWSVPGQGWGYTF	TGTGCCTGGAGCGTACCGGGACAGGGCTGGGGCTACACCTTC
TRBJ2-1	13	.	.	TRBV18	CASSPPFSGEQFF	TGTGCCAGCTCACCACCGTTTTCCGGTGAGCAGTTCTTC
TRBJ2-1	12	many	.	TRBV11-2	CASSLDWYEQFF	TGTGCCAGCAGCTTAGATTGGTATGAGCAGTTCTTC
TRBJ2-1	17	few	TRBD2	TRBV25-1	CASSEYGGGPIYNEQFF	TGTGCCAGCAGTGAATACGGGGGAGGGCCGATTTACAATGAGCAGTTCTTC
TRBJ1-1	13	many	.	TRBV5-5	CASSWWGSDEAFF	TGTGCCAGCAGCTGGTGGGGATCGGATGAAGCTTTCTTT
TRBJ1-5	14	.	TRBD1	TRBV30	CAWSAGGAWQPQHF	TGTGCCTGGAGTGCAGGGGGGGCATGGCAGCCCCAGCATTTT
TRBJ2-1	13	few	TRBD1	TRBV12-3/TRBV12-4	CASNLGQLNEQFF	TGTGCCAGCAACCTGGGACAGCTAAATGAGCAGTTCTTC
TRBJ1-1	15	many	.	TRBV5-1	CASSLGQSMNTEAFF	TGCGCCAGCAGCTTGGGGCAGAGTATGAACACTGAAGCTTTCTTT
TRBJ1-6	14	many	TRBD1	TRBV20-1	CSAEQGLFNSPLHF	TGCAGTGCTGAACAGGGGTTGTTCAATTCACCCCTCCACTTT
TRBJ2-3	15	many	TRBD2	TRBV5-1	CASSSGTREADTQYF	TGCGCCAGCAGCAGCGGGACTAGGGAAGCAGATACGCAGTATTTT
TRBJ1-1	14	many	.	TRBV5-6	CASSLSNRGTEAFF	TGTGCCAGCAGCCTATCCAATAGGGGCACTGAAGCTTTCTTT
TRBJ2-5	14	medium-sized	TRBD2	TRBV12-3/TRBV12-4	CASSFTAGVETQYF	TGTGCCAGCAGTTTCACTGCGGGGGTGGAGACCCAGTACTTC
TRBJ2-4	13	many	.	TRBV3-1	CASSRALGDIQYF	TGTGCCAGCAGCCGAGCACTAGGAGACATTCAGTACTTC
TRBJ2-7	17	many	TRBD2	TRBV5-1	CASSSGLAGGPINEQYF	TGCGCCAGCAGCTCCGGACTAGCGGGAGGGCCTATCAACGAGCAGTACTTC
TRBJ2-7	15	many	TRBD2	TRBV5-4	CASSLSTSGLGEQYF	TGTGCCAGCAGTCTCTCGACTAGCGGATTGGGAGAGCAGTACTTC
TRBJ1-2	13	many	.	TRBV7-9	CASSRLEGYGYTF	TGTGCCAGCAGCCGTCTGGAGGGGTATGGCTACACCTTC
TRBJ2-6	17	many	.	TRBV7-9	CASSLIHGGTGANVLTF	TGTGCCAGCAGCTTAATTCACGGGGGCACTGGGGCCAACGTCCTGACTTTC
TRBJ2-3	11	.	.	TRBV4-2	CASSPLDTQYF	TGTGCCAGCAGCCCCTTAGATACGCAGTATTTT
TRBJ1-1	13	many	.	TRBV30	CAWSAAARTEAFF	TGTGCCTGGAGTGCGGCGGCAAGAACTGAAGCTTTCTTT
TRBJ1-3	12	many	.	TRBV7-9	CATPKPGNTIYF	TGTGCCACCCCGAAACCTGGAAACACCATATATTTT
TRBJ2-1	15	many	TRBD2	TRBV12-3/TRBV12-4	CASSFHGGARNEQFF	TGTGCCAGCAGTTTTCACGGGGGGGCTAGAAATGAGCAGTTCTTC
TRBJ2-2	11	.	.	TRBV20-1	CSAQYAGELFF	TGCAGTGCTCAATACGCCGGGGAGTTGTTTTTT
TRBJ1-1	13	many	TRBD1	TRBV30	CAWSSDRETEAFF	TGTGCCTGGAGCTCGGACAGGGAGACTGAAGCTTTCTTT
TRBJ1-1	15	many	.	TRBV5-1	CASSLGAVRGTEAFF	TGCGCCAGCAGCTTGGGAGCGGTGAGAGGGACTGAAGCTTTCTTT
TRBJ2-1	17	.	TRBD2	TRBV3-1	CASTQEGLAGRYNEQFF	TGTGCCTCCACCCAGGAGGGACTAGCGGGCCGCTACAATGAGCAGTTCTTC
TRBJ1-2	15	many	.	TRBV6-5	CASSYSVIYSGGYTF	TGTGCCAGCAGTTACTCGGTCATCTATTCGGGGGGCTACACCTTC
TRBJ2-1	15	many	.	TRBV7-2	CASSTTDDRFNEQFF	TGTGCCAGCAGCACAACCGACGACAGGTTCAATGAGCAGTTCTTC
TRBJ1-2	16	many	.	TRBV5-6	CASSLEEAGETYGYTF	TGTGCCAGCAGCTTGGAGGAGGCAGGGGAGACCTATGGCTACACCTTC
TRBJ2-1	15	many	.	TRBV14	CASSQGLTWVNEQFF	TGTGCCAGCAGCCAGGGTCTTACCTGGGTCAATGAGCAGTTCTTC
TRBJ2-2	12	.	.	TRBV5-5	CASSLYDGELFF	TGTGCCAGCAGCTTGTACGACGGGGAGCTGTTTTTT
TRBJ1-1	14	few	.	TRBV3-1	CASSPSETNTEAFF	TGTGCCAGCAGCCCCTCGGAAACAAACACTGAAGCTTTCTTT
TRBJ2-7	12	many	.	TRBV2	CASLTSSYEQYF	TGTGCCAGCCTGACCTCCTCCTACGAGCAGTACTTC
TRBJ2-2	13	many	.	TRBV29-1	CSAQGASNGELFF	TGCAGCGCCCAAGGGGCTAGTAACGGGGAGCTGTTTTTT
TRBJ2-2	12	many	.	TRBV20-1	CSVEGRTGELFF	TGCAGTGTCGAGGGGCGCACCGGGGAGCTGTTTTTT
TRBJ2-2	13	.	.	TRBV13	CASSLGGSPELFF	TGTGCCAGCAGCTTAGGGGGATCTCCGGAGCTGTTTTTT
TRBJ2-1	13	many	.	TRBV6-2/TRBV6-3	CASSYSGTTEQFF	TGTGCCAGCAGTTACTCGGGGACCACTGAGCAGTTCTTC
TRBJ2-5	15	many	.	TRBV19	CASSIVAIPQETQYF	TGTGCCAGTAGTATAGTTGCAATTCCGCAAGAGACCCAGTACTTC
TRBJ2-5	14	many	.	TRBV12-3/TRBV12-4	CASSLAGSRETQYF	TGTGCCAGCAGTTTAGCCGGCTCGAGAGAGACCCAGTACTTC
TRBJ1-6	15	few	.	TRBV6-5	CASSYSYSYNSPLHF	TGTGCCAGCAGTTACTCCTACTCCTATAATTCACCCCTCCACTTT
TRBJ2-5	14	many	.	TRBV18	CASSPTSRRETQYF	TGTGCCAGCTCCCCAACCTCCCGGCGGGAGACCCAGTACTTC
TRBJ2-2	15	many	.	TRBV5-4	CASSRTVIYTGELFF	TGTGCCAGCAGTCGGACAGTGATCTACACCGGGGAGCTGTTTTTT
TRBJ2-7	15	many	.	TRBV15	CATSRAWDTGYEQYF	TGTGCCACCAGCAGGGCGTGGGACACGGGCTACGAGCAGTACTTC
TRBJ2-3	14	many	.	TRBV5-1	CASSLGGYTDTQYF	TGCGCCAGCAGCTTGGGTGGCTACACAGATACGCAGTATTTT